These 24 T cell receptor beta chains share one sample of origin, sequenced in a study of cytomegalovirus exposure and HLA in healthy donors. Primers: 60 Vbeta forward and 13 Jbeta reverse. The table came from immunoSEQ multiplex PCR; TCRdb's copy has only in-frame clones and leaves some out. Of some 180,000 clones listed, about 13% are singletons. The sequenced sample consisted of PBMCs. These receptors were obtained from a man between 50 and 59 years old in good health and CMV-seropositive.

The chain combines TRBV2 with TRBJ1-2, with TRBD1 matching over 10 bases. Germline V gene sequence: CDR1 SNHLY, CDR2 FYNNEI. V was clipped by 5 bases and J by 8 bases; unmatched bases: 8. This CDR3 is built from 14 residues. The CDR3 coding sequence is TGTGCCAGCAGTTCCCCCGGGACAGGGGCGGGCTACACCTTC. Its translation: CASSSPGTGAGYTF.

There are a few counts of this clone. The chain links TRBV28 to TRBJ1-5; 7 positions agree with TRBD1. V gave up 4 bases and J gave up 4 bases; unmatched junction bases: 7. This CDR3 spans 15 amino acids. In germline, CDR1 is MDHEN, CDR2 SYDVKM. The CDR3 bases are TGTGCCAGCAGTTCGGGGCAGGGGGGAAATCAGCCCCAGCATTTT. Its translation is CASSSGQGGNQPQHF.

This clone was seen a handful of times. The chain has TRBV5-1 and TRBJ1-2; D is perhaps TRBD1 (6 bases). The germline gives CDR1 SGHRS, CDR2 YFSETQ. The CDR3 sequence is 13 residues long. V was shortened by 1 base and J by 5 bases, with 9 bases between the two germline ends. The CDR3 is CASSLSGDYGYTF. The CDR3 DNA sequence: TGCGCCAGCAGCTTGTCAGGGGATTATGGCTACACCTTC.

The chain uses TRBV5-1 and TRBJ2-5; 8 bases are shared with TRBD1. The trim removed 4 bases at V and 4 bases at J, leaving 3 bases unmatched. CDR1 is SGHRS, CDR2 YFSETQ, per germline. The CDR3 consists of 13 residues. The CDR3: CASSPGTGETQYF. CDR3 DNA sequence: TGCGCCAGCAGCCCCGGGACAGGAGAGACCCAGTACTTC.

In this sample, this clone turned up a few times. The chain uses TRBV6-5 and TRBJ1-2; 9 bases align to TRBD1. The CDR3 loop spans 16 amino acids. CDR1 and CDR2 (germline): MNHEY, SVGAGI. With 2 bases clipped from V and 4 bases from J, the junction kept 8 bases outside the gene matches. CDR3 in DNA: TGTGCCAGCAGTTACACCGGGACAGGGAGTTCCTATGGCTACACCTTC. This translates into CASSYTGTGSSYGYTF.

This sequence joins TRBV29-1 and TRBJ2-1; maybe TRBD1 (6 bases). Germline CDR1 SQVTM, CDR2 ANQGSEA. Trimming stripped 3 bases from V and 2 bases from J, with 8 bases between. The CDR3 has 13 residues. CDR3 sequence reads: CSVEGAAYNEQFF. CDR3 nucleotides: TGCAGCGTTGAGGGGGCCGCCTACAATGAGCAGTTCTTC.

The chain uses TRBV14 and TRBJ2-7, with 9 bases that match TRBD1. Unmatched junction bases numbered 1, after V lost 1 base and J lost 6 bases. The CDR3 has 13 residues. Germline lookup yields CDR1 SGHDN and CDR2 FVKESK. This CDR3 reads CASSQGQGGEQYV. The CDR3 nucleotides read TGTGCCAGCAGCCAAGGACAGGGGGGCGAGCAGTACGTC.

The genes are TRBV6-5 and TRBJ1-5; 7 positions match TRBD1. Losses at the gene ends were 6 bases for V and 1 base for J; bases not matched to a gene: 6. Germline CDR1 MNHEY, CDR2 SVGAGI. The CDR3 loop spans 15 amino acids. CDR3 in DNA: TGTGCCAGCAGGCCGACAGGGTGGAGCAATCAGCCCCAGCATTTT. This sequence encodes CASRPTGWSNQPQHF.

V is TRBV5-8 and J is TRBJ1-3, with 9 bases identical to TRBD1. The CDR3 is 16 amino acids. Germline V lookup: CDR1 SGHTS, CDR2 YDEGEE. V gave up 4 bases and J gave up 4 bases; unmatched junction bases: 9. The CDR3 protein is CASSTLQGARGNTIYF. The CDR3 nucleotides read TGTGCCAGCAGCACACTACAGGGGGCGAGAGGAAACACCATATATTTT.

The V and J genes are TRBV6-5 and TRBJ1-2; no definite D call. Trimming took off 6 bases at V and 8 bases at J, with 19 bases between the two ends. The CDR3 is 14 amino acids. Germline-derived CDR1 and CDR2 are MNHEY and SVGAGI. The CDR3 DNA reads TGTGCCAGCAGAATATTGTCCCTCGGAGGGGGCTACACCTTC. Amino acid sequence: CASRILSLGGGYTF.

The J gene is TRBJ2-5, the V gene TRBV7-2, with 7 nucleotides matching TRBD2. Germline V CDR1 and CDR2: SGHTA, FQGNSA. Trimming removed 3 bases from V and 2 bases from J; junction bases left unmatched: 9. The CDR3 consists of 16 residues. The CDR3 coding sequence is TGTGCCAGCAGCTTGGTGCACCGGGACTATCAAGAGACCCAGTACTTC. The encoded protein is CASSLVHRDYQETQYF.

The V call is TRBV7-3, the J call TRBJ2-1, with TRBD2 identical over 9 bases. Germline V CDR1 and CDR2: SGHTA, FQGTGA. Unmatched junction bases numbered 11, after V lost 5 bases and J lost 12 bases. The CDR3 has 14 amino acids. CDR3 nucleotides: TGTGCCAGCAGCGAATCTAGCGGGGCTCCGGGGCAGTTCTTC. Translating gives CASSESSGAPGQFF. Supplemented by reference TRBV7-3 and TRBJ2-1, the full variable domain reads GAGVSQTPSNKVTEKGKYVELRCDPISGHTALYWYRQSLGQGPEFLIYFQGTGAADDSGLPNDRFFAVRPEGSVSTLKIQRTERGDSAVYLCASSESSGAPGQFFGPGTRLTVL.

This clone was seen a handful of times. The rearrangement uses TRBV9 and TRBJ2-1, with 12 bases aligning to TRBD1. This CDR3 contains 14 residues. The V gene's germline CDR1 is SGDLS and CDR2 YYNGEE. V lost 2 bases to trimming and J lost 7 bases; unmatched junction nucleotides: 1. This CDR3 reads CASSVGQGANEQFF. Written as DNA, the CDR3 is TGTGCCAGCAGCGTGGGACAGGGGGCTAATGAGCAGTTCTTC. The complete variable domain, with remaining parts taken from reference TRBV9 and TRBJ2-1, reads DSGVTQTPKHLITATGQRVTLRCSPRSGDLSVYWYQQSLDQGLQFLIQYYNGEERAKGNILERFSAQQFPDLHSELNLSSLELGDSALYFCASSVGQGANEQFFGPGTRLTVL.

This chain joins TRBV5-1 and TRBJ1-4, with no clear D. The germline V and J ends were trimmed by 4 bases and 0 bases, with 10 bases remaining between them. CDR1 and CDR2 from the germline V gene are SGHRS and YFSETQ. This CDR3 is 15 amino acids long. The CDR3 sequence: CASSIDTSTNEKLFF. The CDR3 DNA is TGCGCCAGCAGCATCGACACATCAACTAATGAAAAACTGTTTTTT.

V and J are TRBV2 and TRBJ1-5; 7 nucleotides match TRBD1. Germline-derived CDR1 and CDR2 are SNHLY and FYNNEI. The CDR3 runs 13 residues. Trimming removed 5 bases from V and 4 bases from J; junction bases left unmatched: 2. The CDR3 region has the DNA TGTGCCAGCAGTCCACAGGGGAATCAGCCCCAGCATTTT. This gives the protein CASSPQGNQPQHF.

V gene TRBV6-1 combines with J gene TRBJ2-5; a possible D gene is TRBD2 (6 bases). CDR1 MNHNS and CDR2 SASEGT come from the germline V gene. The CDR3 runs 14 residues. V lost 7 bases and J 5 bases, leaving 17 bases between the germline ends. The CDR3 nucleotides are TGTGCCAGCACGACGTCGGGGGTCCCTGAGACCCAGTACTTC. Its translation: CASTTSGVPETQYF.

This clone was seen a few times. This chain links TRBV4-3 with TRBJ1-3; D is unclear. Germline V gives CDR1 LGHNA, CDR2 YSLEER. This CDR3 comprises 15 residues. V was cut by 3 bases and J by 15 bases, with 24 bases left in between. The CDR3 nucleotides read TGCGCCAGCAGCCAGCGCATACAACGCGCGGAAACACCATATTTT. Its translation is CASSQRIQRAETPYF.

Only a few counts were recorded for this clone. The chain couples TRBV7-8 to TRBJ2-5, with 9 bases matching TRBD2. J lost 5 bases, V lost 3 bases, and 10 bases had no gene match. This CDR3 is 16 amino acids long. Germline CDR1 is SGHVS and CDR2 is FQNEAQ. Here the CDR3 reads CASSLGGAGGRETQYF. In DNA form, the CDR3 reads TGTGCCAGCAGCTTGGGCGGGGCGGGGGGGCGCGAGACCCAGTACTTC.

In its sample, this clone was seen a few times. V usage is TRBV10-3 and J usage is TRBJ2-2; 8 bases map to TRBD1. CDR1 is ENHRY, CDR2 SYGVKD, per germline. The CDR3 extends over 12 amino acids. The J segment lost 5 bases and the V segment lost 8 bases, leaving 1 base of the junction unmatched. The CDR3 nucleotides are TGTGCCATCCACAGGGGGACCGGGGAGCTGTTTTTT. Protein sequence: CAIHRGTGELFF.

This clone was counted a few times. The genes are TRBV2 and TRBJ1-5, with TRBD1 identical over 8 bases. Trimming removed 5 bases from V and 3 bases from J; junction bases left unmatched: 6. CDR1 and CDR2 from the germline V gene are SNHLY and FYNNEI. The CDR3 length is 15 residues. The CDR3: CASSMDRATNQPQHF. The DNA of the CDR3 is TGTGCCAGCAGTATGGACAGGGCAACCAATCAGCCCCAGCATTTT.

The table lists this clone with a few counts. The DNA of the CDR3 is TGTGCCTGGAGTGGTCAGGGGGGATTTACCTACGAGCAGTACTTC. Translation: CAWSGQGGFTYEQYF. The chain joins TRBV30 to TRBJ2-7; TRBD1 is a possible D gene (7 bases). Per germline, CDR1 GTSNPN and CDR2 SVGIG (reference sequence). With 1 base removed from V and 2 bases from J, the gap between germline ends came to 15 bases. This CDR3 comprises 15 residues.

This clone has just a few counts. V gene TRBV2 combines with J gene TRBJ2-5, with D maybe TRBD1 (6 bases). The V end was cut by 10 bases, the J end by 5 bases, with 26 bases between. Germline loops: CDR1 SNHLY, CDR2 FYNNEI. The CDR3 length is 16 residues. The CDR3 is CATDLGASPGQETQYF. The CDR3 DNA sequence: TGTGCCACTGACCTGGGGGCTAGCCCCGGACAGGAGACCCAGTACTTC.

This clone was found a few times. The gene calls are TRBV7-9 and TRBJ2-2, with D perhaps TRBD2 (5 bases). The germline CDR1 and CDR2 sequences are SEHNR and FQNEAQ (reference sequence). CDR3 length: 14 amino acids. Deletions cut 1 base from V and 4 bases from J, with 7 bases between. CDR3 amino acids: CASSLGGSTGELFF. The CDR3 DNA is TGTGCCAGCAGCTTAGGAGGGAGCACCGGGGAGCTGTTTTTT.

The chain couples TRBV9 to TRBJ1-4; a possible D gene is TRBD1 (6 bases). The ends were cut back, 4 bases at V and 8 bases at J, with 18 bases in the middle. Germline CDR1 is SGDLS and CDR2 is YYNGEE. The CDR3 loop spans 15 amino acids. DNA for the CDR3: TGTGCCAGCAGCCCCCAGACAGGAGAGGTCGAAAAACTGTTTTTT. Residues: CASSPQTGEVEKLFF.